This T cell receptor beta chain appears in the sequencing data of a study of brain T cells in children with intractable seizures. Trimming shortened V by 5 bases and J by 6 bases, and 7 bases separated the two germline ends. Germline CDR1 is DFQATT and CDR2 is SNEGSKA (reference sequence). The CDR3 sequence is 10 residues long. Specified time point: blood from clinic visit 5 months post-surgery; TSC patient then seizure free. The assay was immunoSEQ multiplex PCR, and TCRdb's table has in-frame clones only and misses some. The sample comprises about 340,000 clones, over 90% of which are singletons, and roughly 5.7% rests with the top ten.

This receptor was taken from a boy in the first two years of life with tuberous sclerosis and intractable seizures. This chain connects TRBV20-1 to TRBJ1-1; no clear D gene. This material consisted of peripheral blood, taken more than 4 months after surgery. Written as DNA, the CDR3 is TGCAGTGCTCCTCTTCCTGAAGCTTTCTTT. It yields the protein CSAPLPEAFF.